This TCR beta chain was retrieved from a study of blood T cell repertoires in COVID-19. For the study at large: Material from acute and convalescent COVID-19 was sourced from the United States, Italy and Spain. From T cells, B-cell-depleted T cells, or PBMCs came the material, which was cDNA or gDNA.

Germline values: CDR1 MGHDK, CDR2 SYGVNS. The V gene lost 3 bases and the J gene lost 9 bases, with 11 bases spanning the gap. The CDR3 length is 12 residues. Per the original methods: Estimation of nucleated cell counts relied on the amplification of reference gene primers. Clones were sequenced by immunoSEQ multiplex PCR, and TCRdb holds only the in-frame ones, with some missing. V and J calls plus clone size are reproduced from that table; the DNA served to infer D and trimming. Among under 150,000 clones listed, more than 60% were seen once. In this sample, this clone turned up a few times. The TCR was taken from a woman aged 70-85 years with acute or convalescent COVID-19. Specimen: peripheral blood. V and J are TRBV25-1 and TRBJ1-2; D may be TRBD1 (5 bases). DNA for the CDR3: TGTGCCAGCAGTGAGCAGGGTAGGCGCTACACCTTC. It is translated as CASSEQGRRYTF.